This T cell receptor beta chain was captured in a study of T-cell memory formation after mild COVID-19. The wider study: Each donor largely had its own TCR clusters.

TCRdb ran MiXCR on the 5' RACE reads and lists one entry per CDR3 protein. Seen here are around 390,000 distinct CDR3 sequences, approximately 15% observed once, and the top ten hold about 22%. Broader study findings: Contracting clones, day 15 to 85, had balanced CD4/CD8, and later expanders favored CD4+. Some clones that responded turned up in pre-infection memory, which suggests that cross-reactive memory joined in.

This clonotype occurred a few times. Its antigen is unidentified. The V gene end was trimmed by 6 bases and the J gene end by 4 bases; junction bases not matched to a gene: 7. Germline CDR1 and CDR2: SGHTA and FQGNSA. This CDR3 spans 14 amino acids. The receptor comes from a man younger than 35 who had mild COVID-19 (a few samples of this study predate the infection). Cell type and time point are not known. Sequenced input: PBMCs or a T cell subset sorted from them (not recorded which). This chain uses TRBV7-2 with TRBJ1-2, with TRBD1 matching over 8 bases. CDR3 sequence reads: CASSVLQGVYGYTF. The CDR3 coding sequence is TGTGCCAGCAGTGTCCTACAGGGGGTCTATGGCTACACCTTC.